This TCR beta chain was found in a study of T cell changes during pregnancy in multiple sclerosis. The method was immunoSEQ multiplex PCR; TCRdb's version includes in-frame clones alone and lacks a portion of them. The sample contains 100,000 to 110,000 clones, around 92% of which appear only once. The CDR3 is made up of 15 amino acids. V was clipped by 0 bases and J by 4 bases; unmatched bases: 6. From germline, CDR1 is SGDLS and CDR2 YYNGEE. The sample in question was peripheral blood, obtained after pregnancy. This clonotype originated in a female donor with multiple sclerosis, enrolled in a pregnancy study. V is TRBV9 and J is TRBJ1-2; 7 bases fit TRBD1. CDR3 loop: CASSVGDRVIYGYTF. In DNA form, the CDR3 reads TGTGCCAGCAGCGTAGGCGACAGGGTCATCTATGGCTACACCTTC.